This T cell receptor beta chain is from a study of CD8+CD57+ T cells in acquired aplastic anemia. Study-wide points: The study identified roughly 31 CD8+ CDR3 sequences shared by patients and controls. With respect to CD8+ Simpson's diversity, patients and controls did not differ significantly.

Germline V lookup: CDR1 SQVTM, CDR2 ANQGSEA. V lost 5 bases, J lost 0 bases, and 11 bases lay in between. The CDR3 sequence is 13 residues long. This clonotype was observed a few times. Its antigen is unidentified. For sequencing, patients were chosen who had shown expansion of CD8+CD57+ cells by flow cytometry. The cohort consisted entirely of patients having severe acquired aplastic anemia. TCR beta VDJ and CDR3 profiles were obtained from a genomic DNA template. TCRdb redid the calling of the reads with MiXCR, one entry per CDR3 protein. Here the sample spans 250,000 to 300,000 distinct CDR3 sequences, under 65% being singletons.

This receptor was obtained from a human donor with aplastic anemia. The rearrangement joins TRBV29-1 to TRBJ2-7, with D possibly matching TRBD2 (7 bases). The sequenced sample was sorted CD4+, CD8+, or CD8+CD57+ T cells (not recorded which) from PBMCs. The CDR3 DNA reads TGCAGCGTTAAGGGGGGGGGCTCCTACGAGCAGTACTTC. Protein: CSVKGGGSYEQYF.